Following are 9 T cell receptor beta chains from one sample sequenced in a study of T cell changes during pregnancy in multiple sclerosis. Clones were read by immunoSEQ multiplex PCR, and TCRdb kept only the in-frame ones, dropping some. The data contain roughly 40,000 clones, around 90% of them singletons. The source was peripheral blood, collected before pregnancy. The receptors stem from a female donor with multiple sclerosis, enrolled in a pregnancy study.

This chain's CDR3 is CASSESGSGRARETQYF. CDR3 nucleotides: TGTGCCAGCAGTGAAAGCGGGAGCGGGAGGGCCCGGGAGACCCAGTACTTC. The rearrangement uses TRBV6-1 and TRBJ2-5; TRBD2 matches 10 bases. CDR1 is MNHNS and CDR2 is SASEGT in the germline V gene. The CDR3 extends over 17 amino acids. V was pared by 2 bases and J by 5 bases, with 11 bases of the junction left unmatched.

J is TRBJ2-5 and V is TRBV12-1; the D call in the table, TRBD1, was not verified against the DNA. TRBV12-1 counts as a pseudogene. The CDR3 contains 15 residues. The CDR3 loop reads CASHNPGQGSETQYF. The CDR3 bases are TGTGCCAGCCACAATCCCGGACAGGGGTCAGAGACCCAGTACTTC.

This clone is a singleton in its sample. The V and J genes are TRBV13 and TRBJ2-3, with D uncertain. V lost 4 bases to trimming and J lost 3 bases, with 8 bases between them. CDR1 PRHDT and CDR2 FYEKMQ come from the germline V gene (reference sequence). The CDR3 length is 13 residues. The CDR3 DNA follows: TGTGCCAGCAGCTCCCTCCGTACAGATACGCAGTATTTT. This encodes CASSSLRTDTQYF.

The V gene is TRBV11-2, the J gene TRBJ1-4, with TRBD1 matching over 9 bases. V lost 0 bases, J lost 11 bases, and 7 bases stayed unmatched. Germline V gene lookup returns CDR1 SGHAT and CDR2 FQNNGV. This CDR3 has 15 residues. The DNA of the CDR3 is TGTGCCAGCAGCTTAGATTCGACAGGGGGGGGTAAACTGTTTTTT. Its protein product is CASSLDSTGGGKLFF.

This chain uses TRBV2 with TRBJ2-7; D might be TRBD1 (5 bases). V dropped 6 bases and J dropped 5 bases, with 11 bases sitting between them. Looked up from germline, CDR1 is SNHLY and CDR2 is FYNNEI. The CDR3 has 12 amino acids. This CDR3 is CASRLDSNEQYF. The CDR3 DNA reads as TGTGCCAGCAGGCTTGACAGTAACGAGCAGTACTTC. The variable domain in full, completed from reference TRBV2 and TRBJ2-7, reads EPEVTQTPSHQVTQMGQEVILRCVPISNHLYFYWYRQILGQKVEFLVSFYNNEISEKSEIFDDQFSVERPDGSNFTLKIRSTKLEDSAMYFCASRLDSNEQYFGPGTRLTVT.

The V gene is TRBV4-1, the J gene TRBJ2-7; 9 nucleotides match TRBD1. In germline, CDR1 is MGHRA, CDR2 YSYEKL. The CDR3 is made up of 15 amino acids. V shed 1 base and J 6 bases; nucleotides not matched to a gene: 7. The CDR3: CASSQGTGAWIEQYF. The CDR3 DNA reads TGCGCCAGCAGCCAAGGGACAGGGGCCTGGATCGAGCAGTACTTC.

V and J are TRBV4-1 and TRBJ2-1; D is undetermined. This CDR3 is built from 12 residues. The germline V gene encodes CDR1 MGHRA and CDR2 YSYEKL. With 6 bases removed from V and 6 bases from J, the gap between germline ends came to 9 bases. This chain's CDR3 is CASSKAANEQFF. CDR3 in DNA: TGCGCCAGCAGTAAGGCGGCCAATGAGCAGTTCTTC.

This CDR3 is CASSLRRGDPQHF. The CDR3 region has the DNA TGTGCCAGCAGCTTGCGGAGGGGTGACCCCCAGCATTTT. The chain couples TRBV5-6 to TRBJ1-5, with D maybe TRBD1 (5 bases). The CDR3 is 13 amino acids. CDR1 SGHDT and CDR2 YYEEEE come from the germline V gene. V lost 1 base and J 10 bases, leaving 12 bases between the germline ends.

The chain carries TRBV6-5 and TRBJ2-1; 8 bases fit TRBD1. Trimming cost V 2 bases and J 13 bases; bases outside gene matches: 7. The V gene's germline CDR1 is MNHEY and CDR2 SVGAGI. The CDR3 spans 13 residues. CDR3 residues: CASSYGQGLIQFF. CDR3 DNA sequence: TGTGCCAGCAGTTACGGACAGGGTCTCATCCAGTTCTTC.